The 24 T cell receptor beta chains reported below all come from one sample, sequenced in a study of response to subunit inactivated influenza vaccine. TCRdb re-called the RT-PCR reads through MiXCR, storing one row per CDR3 protein. The sample contains 400,000 to 550,000 distinct CDR3 sequences, about 25% of which appear only once. The specimen comprised CD4+ T cells sorted from PBMCs, sampled 4 to 6 days after vaccination. These receptors were taken from a man aged 50 or older who received an inactivated influenza vaccine.

This chain connects TRBV7-2 to TRBJ2-1; 12 nucleotides line up with TRBD2. This CDR3 comprises 17 residues. Germline V gene data show CDR1 as SGHTA and CDR2 as FQGNSA. The ends lost 5 bases at V and 7 bases at J; junction bases unmatched: 12. CDR3 DNA: TGTGCCAGCAGCGCCTTTGGACTAGCGGGAAGGGGTAATGAGCAGTTCTTC. Protein product: CASSAFGLAGRGNEQFF.

V usage is TRBV6-1 and J usage is TRBJ2-5; TRBD2 aligns across 13 bases. The ends lost 6 bases at V and 5 bases at J; junction bases unmatched: 6. Germline V gene sequence: CDR1 MNHNS, CDR2 SASEGT. This CDR3 spans 15 amino acids. For the CDR3, the DNA is TGTGCCAGCAGACTAGCGGGGGGGCCGTGGGAGACCCAGTACTTC. This gives the protein CASRLAGGPWETQYF.

V and J are TRBV10-3 and TRBJ2-6; 9 bases line up with TRBD1. Per germline, CDR1 ENHRY and CDR2 SYGVKD. Losses at the gene ends were 6 bases for V and 8 bases for J; bases not matched to a gene: 5. The CDR3 length is 14 residues. CDR3 loop: CAIRGGQGPNVLTF. The CDR3 DNA reads TGTGCCATCAGGGGCGGACAGGGGCCCAACGTCCTGACTTTC.

A few counts support this clonotype. This rearrangement joins TRBV7-2 to TRBJ2-2; possible D gene TRBD1, 5 bases. V dropped 9 bases and J dropped 0 bases, with 11 bases sitting between them. CDR1 is SGHTA and CDR2 is FQGNSA in the germline V gene. The CDR3 is 14 residues long. The CDR3 DNA reads TGTGCCAGTGTCAGGACATCGAACACCGGGGAGCTGTTTTTT. Amino acids: CASVRTSNTGELFF. The full variable domain, completed using reference TRBV7-2 and TRBJ2-2, is GAGVSQSPSNKVTEKGKDVELRCDPISGHTALYWYRQSLGQGLEFLIYFQGNSAPDKSGLPSDRFSAERTGGSVSTLTIQRTQQEDSAVYLCASVRTSNTGELFFGEGSRLTVL.

The rearrangement uses TRBV6-2 or TRBV6-3 and TRBJ2-2; 10 bases fit TRBD2. Losses at the gene ends were 0 bases for V and 0 bases for J; bases not matched to a gene: 13. Germline lookup yields CDR1 MNHEY and CDR2 SVGEGT. This CDR3 has 21 amino acids. CDR3 nucleotide sequence: TGTGCCAGCAGTTACTCTTCTTTTCGGGGTACTAGCGGGGCGAACACCGGGGAGCTGTTTTTT. Its protein is CASSYSSFRGTSGANTGELFF.

The J gene is TRBJ2-3, the V gene TRBV4-3; 11 positions match TRBD2. The V and J ends lost 7 bases and 2 bases, in that order; junction bases with no gene match: 5. Germline assignment: CDR1 LGHNA and CDR2 YSLEER. The CDR3 spans 15 residues. The CDR3 bases are TGCGCCAGCACCTATAGCGGGAGGGACACAGATACGCAGTATTTT. Translated: CASTYSGRDTDTQYF.

The chain combines TRBV7-6 with TRBJ2-7, with 12 bases identical to TRBD1. This CDR3 has 17 residues. Germline loops: CDR1 SGHVS, CDR2 FNYEAQ. V trimming: 6 bases; J trimming: 4 bases; junction bases outside the gene matches: 13. The CDR3 loop is CASSLTGTGGFSYEQYF. As DNA, the CDR3 is TGTGCCAGCAGTCTCACCGGGACAGGGGGCTTCAGTTACGAGCAGTACTTC.

This clonotype has a handful of counts. The rearrangement joins TRBV4-2 to TRBJ2-7; 7 bases align to TRBD2. The CDR3 consists of 16 residues. Germline CDR1 and CDR2: LGHNA and YNFKEQ. J was trimmed by 2 bases and V by 0 bases; bases with no gene match: 7. As DNA, the CDR3 is TGTGCCAGCAGCCAAGAGGTCTCGAGCGGGGCCTACGAGCAGTACTTC. This gives the protein CASSQEVSSGAYEQYF.

This clonotype was seen more than once but under ten times. This chain links TRBV7-2 with TRBJ2-3, with a tentative D call TRBD1 (7 bases). Germline lookup yields CDR1 SGHTA and CDR2 FQGNSA. Trimming took off 5 bases at V and 4 bases at J, with 19 bases between the two ends. The CDR3 sequence is 16 residues long. In nucleotides, the CDR3 is TGTGCCAGCAGCAAAACAGGGGCCAGGGGGGCAGATACGCAGTATTTT. Protein: CASSKTGARGADTQYF. The full variable domain, with the rest looked up from reference TRBV7-2 and TRBJ2-3, is GAGVSQSPSNKVTEKGKDVELRCDPISGHTALYWYRQSLGQGLEFLIYFQGNSAPDKSGLPSDRFSAERTGGSVSTLTIQRTQQEDSAVYLCASSKTGARGADTQYFGPGTRLTVL.

This chain joins TRBV6-1 and TRBJ2-3; 9 nucleotides agree with TRBD2. CDR1 and CDR2 (germline): MNHNS, SASEGT. The CDR3 spans 14 residues. Trimming at V came to 10 bases and at J to 1 base, leaving 6 bases not matched to a gene. Written as DNA, the CDR3 is TGTGCCACCAGACTAGCGGTGGGCACAGATACGCAGTATTTT. This encodes CATRLAVGTDTQYF.

V gene TRBV20-1 combines with J gene TRBJ1-4; D gene uncertain. Germline CDR1 reads DFQATT; CDR2 reads SNEGSKA (reference sequence). CDR3 length equals 12 residues. V was pared by 0 bases and J by 8 bases, with 7 bases between. CDR3 in DNA: TGCAGTGCTAGAGATTTTAAGGAAAAACTGTTTTTT. It yields the protein CSARDFKEKLFF.

The rearrangement joins TRBV12-3 or TRBV12-4 to TRBJ2-3; D perhaps matches TRBD2 (6 bases). Trimming took 6 bases from V and 3 from J, leaving 7 bases between them. The CDR3 runs to 12 residues. CDR3 DNA: TGTGCCAGCAGGCGGGAAACAGATACGCAGTATTTT. This translates into CASRRETDTQYF.

The J gene is TRBJ2-2, the V gene TRBV5-1; 12 nucleotides match TRBD2. CDR1 SGHRS and CDR2 YFSETQ come from the germline V gene. This CDR3 has 15 amino acids. Trimming took 4 bases from V and 6 from J; bases not matched to a gene: 4. CDR3 region: CASSVTSGSSGELFF. The CDR3 bases are TGCGCCAGCAGCGTGACTAGCGGGAGCTCCGGGGAGCTGTTTTTT.

The chain uses TRBV29-1 and TRBJ1-1; D gene ambiguous. CDR3 size: 14 residues. Trimming took off 7 bases at V and 3 bases at J, with 18 bases between the two ends. CDR1 is SQVTM and CDR2 is ANQGSEA in the germline V gene. The CDR3, as DNA: TGCAGCGGGTCAGGCGCTCTTTCTGACACTGAAGCTTTCTTT. Translating gives CSGSGALSDTEAFF.

This rearrangement joins TRBV29-1 to TRBJ2-7; D unresolved. Germline values: CDR1 SQVTM, CDR2 ANQGSEA. The V end was cut by 1 base, the J end by 6 bases, with 19 bases between. This CDR3 spans 15 amino acids. CDR3 nucleotide sequence: TGCAGCGTTGAAGGGACGGCGGCTCGAAGGTTCGAGCAGTACTTC. Amino acids: CSVEGTAARRFEQYF.

This chain connects TRBV6-5 to TRBJ1-5, with unresolved D. V was pared by 0 bases and J by 5 bases, with 5 bases between. In germline, CDR1 is MNHEY, CDR2 SVGAGI. The CDR3 contains 13 residues. The chain's CDR3 is CASSYSRDQPQHF. CDR3 sequence (DNA): TGTGCCAGCAGTTACTCTCGCGATCAGCCCCAGCATTTT.

This clonotype turned up a few times. The rearrangement links TRBV7-2 to TRBJ1-1; D possibly corresponds to TRBD1 (6 bases). Germline CDR1 reads SGHTA; CDR2 reads FQGNSA. Deletions cut 8 bases from V and 2 bases from J, with 15 bases between. This CDR3 has 14 residues. The CDR3 nucleotides are TGTGCCAGCGGCCGTGGGGGCAGAAACACTGAAGCTTTCTTT. This encodes CASGRGGRNTEAFF.

This clonotype was counted between two and nine times. The rearrangement links TRBV20-1 to TRBJ2-1, with 12 bases lining up with TRBD2. V lost 4 bases and J lost 6; bases outside the gene matches: 4. CDR3 length equals 14 residues. Germline assignment: CDR1 DFQATT and CDR2 SNEGSKA (reference sequence). The CDR3 region is CSATGLAGRNEQFF. CDR3 nucleotide sequence: TGCAGTGCTACGGGACTAGCGGGTCGCAATGAGCAGTTCTTC.

This chain links TRBV4-3 with TRBJ2-5; 9 bases align to TRBD2. The CDR3 runs 17 residues. Losses at the gene ends were 0 bases for V and 2 bases for J; bases not matched to a gene: 7. The germline CDR1 and CDR2 sequences are LGHNA and YSLEER. CDR3 sequence (DNA): TGCGCCAGCAGCCAAGATAAAAGCGGGGGGTTACAAGAGACCCAGTACTTC. This codes for CASSQDKSGGLQETQYF.

The rearrangement joins TRBV6-6 to TRBJ1-1, with 7 bases fitting TRBD1. With V trimmed by 1 base and J by 7 bases, 3 bases remained unmatched. This CDR3 has 13 amino acids. Per the germline V gene, CDR1 is MNHNY and CDR2 is SVGAGI (reference sequence). As DNA, the CDR3 is TGTGCCAGCAGTTACTATCGGGACAGTGAAGCTTTCTTT. This translates into CASSYYRDSEAFF.

The chain uses TRBV6-1 and TRBJ2-5; D possibly corresponds to TRBD1 (6 bases). V lost 6 bases, J lost 3 bases, and 11 bases lay in between. CDR1 is MNHNS, CDR2 SASEGT, per germline. The CDR3 totals 13 residues. The CDR3 spells CASRRQGKETQYF. As DNA, the CDR3 is TGTGCCAGCAGGAGGCAGGGGAAAGAGACCCAGTACTTC.

The V and J genes are TRBV9 and TRBJ2-1, with TRBD2 matching over 7 bases. The CDR3 spans 15 residues. Trimming at V came to 5 bases and at J to 4 bases, leaving 9 bases not matched to a gene. CDR1 is SGDLS, CDR2 YYNGEE, per germline. CDR3 residues: CASRPSGTRYNEQFF. The CDR3 DNA reads as TGTGCCAGCAGACCCAGCGGGACGCGTTACAATGAGCAGTTCTTC. Combining the CDR3 with reference TRBV9 and TRBJ2-1 gives the whole variable domain DSGVTQTPKHLITATGQRVTLRCSPRSGDLSVYWYQQSLDQGLQFLIQYYNGEERAKGNILERFSAQQFPDLHSELNLSSLELGDSALYFCASRPSGTRYNEQFFGPGTRLTVL.

The rearrangement uses TRBV20-1 and TRBJ2-1; 7 bases are a match to TRBD2. Germline V lookup: CDR1 DFQATT, CDR2 SNEGSKA (reference sequence). Losses at the gene ends were 3 bases for V and 1 base for J; bases not matched to a gene: 9. This CDR3 is 16 amino acids long. The CDR3 protein is CSARRGSSRSYNEQFF. As DNA, the CDR3 is TGCAGTGCTAGGCGCGGGAGCAGTCGGTCCTACAATGAGCAGTTCTTC.

The rearrangement joins TRBV4-2 to TRBJ1-1; D perhaps matches TRBD1 (6 bases). This CDR3 spans 15 amino acids. CDR1 and CDR2 from the germline V gene are LGHNA and YNFKEQ. Trimming shortened V by 0 bases and J by 1 base, and 9 bases separated the two germline ends. The CDR3, as DNA: TGTGCCAGCAGCCAAGATCACAGGGCGAACACTGAAGCTTTCTTT. Translating it yields CASSQDHRANTEAFF.